The 22 T cell receptor beta chains reported below all come from one sample, sequenced in a study of shared clonotypes between healthy human individuals. The data were produced by immunoSEQ multiplex PCR, yet TCRdb's version contains in-frame clones alone and is incomplete. Of 300,000 or so clones in the sample, around 67% are singletons; the top ten hold 9% to 12%. The sample comprised memory CD4+ T cells sorted from blood. As for subset: CD45RA-negative fraction. All receptors derive from a man younger than 40 in good health.

The chain employs TRBV7-9 and TRBJ2-1; 8 bases are a match to TRBD2. V gave up 5 bases and J gave up 9 bases; unmatched junction bases: 3. The length of the CDR3 is 12 residues. Germline CDR1 is SEHNR and CDR2 is FQNEAQ (reference sequence). The chain's CDR3 is CASSSTSGEQFF. The CDR3 DNA sequence: TGTGCCAGCAGCAGCACTAGCGGTGAGCAGTTCTTC.

The table lists this clone with a count of one. The chain carries TRBV2 and TRBJ1-5; D call uncertain. This CDR3 is 13 amino acids long. Germline V gives CDR1 SNHLY, CDR2 FYNNEI. The V end was cut by 7 bases, the J end by 0 bases, with 7 bases between. This CDR3 is CASKQDSNQPQHF. CDR3 DNA: TGTGCCAGCAAGCAGGATAGCAATCAGCCCCAGCATTTT. Full variable domain (remainder filled in from reference TRBV2 and TRBJ1-5): EPEVTQTPSHQVTQMGQEVILRCVPISNHLYFYWYRQILGQKVEFLVSFYNNEISEKSEIFDDQFSVERPDGSNFTLKIRSTKLEDSAMYFCASKQDSNQPQHFGDGTRLSIL.

The V call is TRBV6-1, the J call TRBJ2-7, with TRBD1 matching 10 bases. Germline V gene data show CDR1 as MNHNS and CDR2 as SASEGT. The CDR3 runs to 14 residues. With V trimmed by 7 bases and J by 4 bases, 7 bases remained unmatched. Here the CDR3 reads CASNRRDRGYEQYF. CDR3 DNA sequence: TGTGCCAGCAACCGCCGGGACAGGGGTTACGAGCAGTACTTC.

This chain uses TRBV9 with TRBJ1-2; a weak D match, TRBD1 (6 bases). Germline CDR1 is SGDLS and CDR2 is YYNGEE. V lost 0 bases and J 2 bases, leaving 11 bases between the germline ends. The CDR3 covers 15 residues. CDR3 coding DNA: TGTGCCAGCAGCGTAGGGACAGTGACAAACTATGGCTACACCTTC. This sequence encodes CASSVGTVTNYGYTF.

V gene TRBV27 combines with J gene TRBJ2-1; no firm D call. Germline V gene data show CDR1 as MNHEY and CDR2 as SMNVEV (reference sequence). Trimming removed 3 bases from V and 8 bases from J, with 20 bases in between. The CDR3 is made up of 16 amino acids. The CDR3 is CASSLGKFFLFDEQFF. The CDR3 nucleotides read TGTGCCAGCAGTTTGGGAAAGTTTTTCTTGTTCGATGAGCAGTTCTTC.

This clone was counted ten times or more. This same CDR3 is encoded by further DNA sequences in the sample. J is TRBJ2-7 and V is TRBV11-3, with TRBD1 matching over 8 bases. The CDR3 has 14 residues. J lost 3 bases, V lost 4 bases, and 5 bases had no gene match. The germline CDR1 and CDR2 sequences are SGHNT and YENEEA. CDR3 protein: CASSSGTGDYEQYF. CDR3 DNA sequence: TGTGCCAGCAGCTCTGGGACAGGCGACTACGAGCAGTACTTC.

The gene calls are TRBV19 and TRBJ2-3; D might be TRBD2 (6 bases). The CDR3 consists of 15 residues. V dropped 5 bases and J dropped 2 bases, with 14 bases sitting between them. Per germline, CDR1 LNHDA and CDR2 SQIVND (reference sequence). CDR3 residues: CASSLIAALTDTQYF. For the CDR3, the DNA is TGTGCCAGTAGTTTGATAGCGGCTCTCACAGATACGCAGTATTTT.

The rearrangement joins TRBV10-3 to TRBJ2-1; tentative D call: TRBD2 (5 bases). Germline CDR1 reads ENHRY; CDR2 reads SYGVKD. The CDR3 is made up of 18 amino acids. Trimming cost V 0 bases and J 4 bases, with 19 bases left between them. The CDR3 sequence: CAISESIRTGSLYNEQFF. The DNA of the CDR3 is TGTGCCATCAGTGAGTCGATCAGGACGGGAAGCCTGTACAATGAGCAGTTCTTC.

This clone occurred a few times. The rearrangement links TRBV5-4 to TRBJ1-2; 11 bases agree with TRBD1. The CDR3 contains 16 residues. The germline CDR1 and CDR2 sequences are SGHNT and YYREEE (reference sequence). Trimming cost V 0 bases and J 3 bases; bases outside gene matches: 4. CDR3 sequence reads: CASSLGGQGVYYGYTF. The CDR3 coding sequence is TGTGCCAGCAGCTTGGGGGGACAGGGGGTTTACTATGGCTACACCTTC.

The gene calls are TRBV6-4 and TRBJ2-1; unclear D gene. Germline V gives CDR1 MRHNA, CDR2 SNTAGT. Deletions cut 3 bases from V and 0 bases from J, with 9 bases between. There are 15 residues in the CDR3. The CDR3 DNA is TGTGCCAGCAGTGAGCGGCAGAGCTCCTACAATGAGCAGTTCTTC. Translated: CASSERQSSYNEQFF.

This chain links TRBV7-2 with TRBJ2-4; D is unresolved. The V end lost 0 bases, the J end lost 0 bases, and 9 bases lay between the germline ends. The CDR3 loop spans 16 amino acids. Looked up from germline, CDR1 is SGHTA and CDR2 is FQGNSA. The DNA for the CDR3 is TGTGCCAGCAGCTTAGCGCGGTCAGTAGCCAAAAACATTCAGTACTTC. Its protein product is CASSLARSVAKNIQYF. Complete variable domain (other parts from reference TRBV7-2 and TRBJ2-4): GAGVSQSPSNKVTEKGKDVELRCDPISGHTALYWYRQSLGQGLEFLIYFQGNSAPDKSGLPSDRFSAERTGGSVSTLTIQRTQQEDSAVYLCASSLARSVAKNIQYFGAGTRLSVL.

The chain links TRBV19 to TRBJ2-7; 10 bases align to TRBD2. Germline CDR1 LNHDA, CDR2 SQIVND (reference sequence). The CDR3 runs to 14 residues. V was clipped by 6 bases and J by 1 base; unmatched bases: 3. This chain's CDR3 is CASRVGLASYEQYF. The CDR3, as DNA: TGTGCCAGTAGGGTGGGACTAGCGTCCTACGAGCAGTACTTC.

The rearrangement joins TRBV6-1 to TRBJ2-7; 9 bases agree with TRBD2. The CDR3 contains 13 residues. CDR1 and CDR2 from the germline V gene are MNHNS and SASEGT. The V segment lost 6 bases and the J segment 2 bases; nucleotides outside the gene matches: 2. CDR3 sequence reads: CASSRLAAYEQYF. The DNA for the CDR3 is TGTGCCAGCAGCCGACTAGCGGCCTACGAGCAGTACTTC.

CDR3 region: CASSAERGDTEAFF. The DNA of the CDR3 is TGTGCCAGTAGTGCGGAGAGGGGAGACACTGAAGCTTTCTTT. The chain joins TRBV19 to TRBJ1-1, with D maybe TRBD1 (5 bases). Germline-derived CDR1 and CDR2 are LNHDA and SQIVND (reference sequence). CDR3 length: 14 amino acids. The germline V and J ends were trimmed by 5 bases and 3 bases, with 13 bases remaining between them. Supplemented by reference TRBV19 and TRBJ1-1, the full variable domain reads DGGITQSPKYLFRKEGQNVTLSCEQNLNHDAMYWYRQDPGQGLRLIYYSQIVNDFQKGDIAEGYSVSREKKESFPLTVTSAQKNPTAFYLCASSAERGDTEAFFGQGTRLTVV.

CDR3 amino acids: CASSLAYNEKLFF. Written as DNA, the CDR3 is TGCGCCAGCAGCCTGGCGTATAATGAAAAACTGTTTTTT. The chain recombines TRBV4-1 with TRBJ1-4; D is unclear. V was clipped by 4 bases and J by 4 bases, with 7 bases between them. The CDR3 runs 13 residues. Germline V CDR1 and CDR2: MGHRA, YSYEKL.

This chain connects TRBV27 to TRBJ2-1; D gene ambiguous. V was cut by 5 bases and J by 9 bases, with 17 bases left in between. Germline V lookup: CDR1 MNHEY, CDR2 SMNVEV (reference sequence). The CDR3 has 14 residues. CDR3 sequence (DNA): TGTGCCAGCAGTCCGCGTCCCCGAGTGGGTGAGCAGTTCTTC. This gives the protein CASSPRPRVGEQFF.

The chain recombines TRBV29-1 with TRBJ1-1; unclear D gene. The CDR3 extends over 13 amino acids. V was pared by 4 bases and J by 1 base, with 10 bases between. Germline V CDR1 and CDR2: SQVTM, ANQGSEA. CDR3 region: CSVGLGANTEAFF. Written as DNA, the CDR3 is TGCAGCGTTGGGTTGGGCGCGAACACTGAAGCTTTCTTT.

This chain joins TRBV19 and TRBJ2-7; D may be TRBD1 (7 bases). V was shortened by 7 bases and J by 2 bases, with 12 bases between the two germline ends. The germline V gene has CDR1 LNHDA and CDR2 SQIVND (reference sequence). The CDR3 is 13 residues long. The CDR3 spells CASTAGGTYEQYF. CDR3 sequence (DNA): TGTGCCAGTACGGCAGGGGGGACCTACGAGCAGTACTTC.

This chain links TRBV9 with TRBJ1-5; TRBD1 is a possible D gene (5 bases). V dropped 0 bases and J dropped 5 bases, with 12 bases sitting between them. This CDR3 is 15 amino acids long. The germline gives CDR1 SGDLS, CDR2 YYNGEE. The CDR3, as DNA: TGTGCCAGCAGCGTAGCTGCAGGGCCCCATCAGCCCCAGCATTTT. As protein: CASSVAAGPHQPQHF.

The chain combines TRBV14 with TRBJ1-1; D possibly corresponds to TRBD1 (5 bases). Trimming pared 4 bases from V and 11 bases from J, leaving 17 bases between. Germline CDR1 is SGHDN and CDR2 is FVKESK. This CDR3 comprises 13 residues. The CDR3 bases are TGTGCCAGCAGCCGCCGGGACGGTTGGAGTGCTTTCTTT. The encoded protein is CASSRRDGWSAFF.

The CDR3 spells CASSTTGGTEAFF. The CDR3 bases are TGTGCCAGCAGCACGACGGGGGGGACTGAAGCTTTCTTT. V usage is TRBV11-2 and J usage is TRBJ1-1, with D perhaps TRBD1 (5 bases). Germline V CDR1 and CDR2: SGHAT, FQNNGV. The CDR3 totals 13 residues. Deletions cut 5 bases from V and 5 bases from J, with 12 bases between.

The chain combines TRBV2 with TRBJ2-1, with D unclear. The CDR3 is 13 residues long. CDR1 SNHLY and CDR2 FYNNEI come from the germline V gene. With 1 base removed from V and 10 bases from J, the gap between germline ends came to 11 bases. The CDR3 DNA is TGTGCCAGCAGTGAAGGGGGAAGGACCGAGCAGTTCTTC. It is translated as CASSEGGRTEQFF.